Sequencing of this T cell receptor beta chain was carried out in a study of read filtering for tumor transcriptome and immune sequencing. Study at large: Eight or nine patients were R-ISS I, some 16 were R-ISS II, roughly 7 were R-ISS III. After DNase treatment, RNA was made into whole-transcriptome libraries. Study findings and constraints: Approximately 82% of IR-seq clonotypes had a single read, yet these held about 3.6% of reads.

This CDR3 is built from 12 residues. Germline CDR1 and CDR2: LNHDA and SQIVND (reference sequence). V lost 6 bases and J 5 bases, leaving 8 bases between the germline ends. On this clonotype: Its specificity is not known.

At the time of active disease, bone marrow was collected from every patient. Molecular barcoded adaptors covering alpha/delta and beta/gamma chains were used on about 0.4 ug RNA. TCRdb processed the reads anew with MiXCR; each CDR3 protein has one entry. Among about 50,000 distinct CDR3 sequences, approximately 18% were seen once, and the ten largest hold 15%. J is TRBJ1-5 and V is TRBV19; tentatively, D is TRBD1 (5 bases). What was sequenced was a population of CD138-negative cells sorted from bone marrow. The receptor was derived from a donor aged 40 or older with multiple myeloma. CDR3 nucleotide sequence: TGTGCCAGTAGCCGGGGGGATCAGCCCCAGCATTTT. Translating it yields CASSRGDQPQHF.